Following are 12 T cell receptor beta chains from one sample sequenced in a study of blood T cell repertoires in COVID-19. The data were produced by immunoSEQ multiplex PCR, yet TCRdb's version contains in-frame clones alone and is incomplete. Here the sample spans roughly 63,000 clones, under 80% being singletons. Material for sequencing was peripheral blood. These receptors originate from a human donor in a cohort sampled during active COVID-19.

This clone is a singleton in its sample. This chain uses TRBV6-2 or TRBV6-3 with TRBJ2-7, with D hard to call. Trimming shortened V by 0 bases and J by 5 bases, and 11 bases separated the two germline ends. Germline CDR1 is MNHEY and CDR2 is SVGEGT. The CDR3 spans 14 residues. The CDR3 DNA reads as TGTGCCAGCAGTTACTCTCGGCAGCGCCACGAGCAGTACTTC. Amino acid sequence: CASSYSRQRHEQYF.

The J gene is TRBJ2-1, the V gene TRBV6-2 or TRBV6-3; 7 bases are a match to TRBD2. The germline V gene has CDR1 MNHEY and CDR2 SVGEGT. The CDR3 spans 14 residues. With V trimmed by 2 bases and J by 3 bases, 1 base remained unmatched. CDR3 coding DNA: TGTGCCAGCAGTTACCTAGCGGACTACAATGAGCAGTTCTTC. As protein: CASSYLADYNEQFF.

The V call is TRBV11-2, the J call TRBJ2-7; 9 bases agree with TRBD1. The CDR3 runs 14 residues. Germline V CDR1 and CDR2: SGHAT, FQNNGV. V shed 5 bases, J shed 4 bases, and the junction held 6 bases outside the gene matches. Here the CDR3 DNA reads TGTGCCAGCAGCCCGACAGGGGGTGTTTACGAGCAGTACTTC. This encodes CASSPTGGVYEQYF.

The rearrangement uses TRBV10-3 and TRBJ1-5; D unclear. V shed 0 bases and J shed 4 bases, with 4 bases lying between them. Germline CDR1 and CDR2: ENHRY and SYGVKD. CDR3 length equals 13 residues. CDR3 in DNA: TGTGCCATCAGTGAGTCTGAGAATCAGCCCCAGCATTTT. As protein: CAISESENQPQHF.

In its sample, this clone was seen once. The chain employs TRBV6-2 or TRBV6-3 and TRBJ2-1; 7 bases are a match to TRBD1. CDR3 length: 13 residues. The germline gives CDR1 MNHEY, CDR2 SVGEGT. V shed 5 bases and J 15 bases; nucleotides not matched to a gene: 13. CDR3 DNA: TGTGCCAGCAGTGCCGGGGACAGACACATGTCGTTCTTC. Translated: CASSAGDRHMSFF.

The chain carries TRBV4-2 and TRBJ2-5; 14 nucleotides match TRBD2. The CDR3 extends over 18 amino acids. V lost 3 bases, J lost 5 bases, and 11 bases stayed unmatched. Per the germline V gene, CDR1 is LGHNA and CDR2 is YNFKEQ. The CDR3 DNA sequence: TGTGCCAGCAGCCAGCAGACTAGCGGGAGGGGGTTGAGGGAGACCCAGTACTTC. Residues: CASSQQTSGRGLRETQYF.

This chain joins TRBV28 and TRBJ2-3; 9 nucleotides line up with TRBD1. With 7 bases clipped from V and 3 bases from J, the junction kept 5 bases outside the gene matches. Germline CDR1 and CDR2: MDHEN and SYDVKM. This CDR3 comprises 14 residues. CDR3 protein: CASTGTGYTDTQYF. CDR3 DNA sequence: TGTGCCAGCACTGGGACAGGGTATACAGATACGCAGTATTTT.

The chain links TRBV28 to TRBJ2-7, with 14 positions matching TRBD2. J was trimmed by 1 base and V by 5 bases; bases with no gene match: 10. Germline V gene data show CDR1 as MDHEN and CDR2 as SYDVKM. The CDR3 is 18 residues long. CDR3 loop: CASSPTSGTSGRSYEQYF. CDR3 nucleotide sequence: TGTGCCAGCAGTCCGACCTCCGGGACTAGCGGGAGATCCTACGAGCAGTACTTC.

V gene TRBV30 combines with J gene TRBJ2-2; 8 nucleotides align to TRBD2. The CDR3 is 14 amino acids. CDR1 and CDR2 (germline): GTSNPN, SVGIG (reference sequence). J gave up 5 bases and V 1 base, and 3 bases lay outside the gene matches. Here the CDR3 reads CAWSGLAGTGELFF. CDR3 bases: TGTGCCTGGAGTGGGTTAGCGGGAACCGGGGAGCTGTTTTTT. Together with reference TRBV30 and TRBJ2-2, the CDR3 gives the full variable domain: SQTIHQWPATLVQPVGSPLSLECTVEGTSNPNLYWYRQAAGRGLQLLFYSVGIGQISSEVPQNLSASRPQDRQFILSSKKLLLSDSGFYLCAWSGLAGTGELFFGEGSRLTVL.

The chain carries TRBV19 and TRBJ1-6; D might be TRBD1 (5 bases). V lost 7 bases and J 5 bases, leaving 9 bases between the germline ends. The CDR3 spans 13 residues. Germline assignment: CDR1 LNHDA and CDR2 SQIVND (reference sequence). The CDR3 DNA reads as TGTGCCAGTACCGGGGGGAATAATTCACCCCTCCACTTT. The encoded protein is CASTGGNNSPLHF.

V usage is TRBV19 and J usage is TRBJ2-7; TRBD2 aligns across 10 bases. CDR1 and CDR2 from the germline V gene are LNHDA and SQIVND (reference sequence). CDR3 length equals 15 residues. Trimming at V came to 4 bases and at J to 6 bases, leaving 9 bases not matched to a gene. In DNA, the CDR3 is TGTGCCAGTAGTAGTCCTAGCGGGAGCTTCAGCGAGCAGTACTTC. Protein: CASSSPSGSFSEQYF.

CDR3 sequence (DNA): TGTGCCAGCAGTTACCTTGGCAGGGCCCTCGATGAGCAGTTCTTC. Translating gives CASSYLGRALDEQFF. The J gene is TRBJ2-1, the V gene TRBV6-6; TRBD1 is a possible D gene (5 bases). Between the trimmed V and J ends, which lost 2 bases and 8 bases, there was a span of 16 bases. The CDR3 runs 15 residues. Per germline, CDR1 MNHNY and CDR2 SVGAGI (reference sequence).